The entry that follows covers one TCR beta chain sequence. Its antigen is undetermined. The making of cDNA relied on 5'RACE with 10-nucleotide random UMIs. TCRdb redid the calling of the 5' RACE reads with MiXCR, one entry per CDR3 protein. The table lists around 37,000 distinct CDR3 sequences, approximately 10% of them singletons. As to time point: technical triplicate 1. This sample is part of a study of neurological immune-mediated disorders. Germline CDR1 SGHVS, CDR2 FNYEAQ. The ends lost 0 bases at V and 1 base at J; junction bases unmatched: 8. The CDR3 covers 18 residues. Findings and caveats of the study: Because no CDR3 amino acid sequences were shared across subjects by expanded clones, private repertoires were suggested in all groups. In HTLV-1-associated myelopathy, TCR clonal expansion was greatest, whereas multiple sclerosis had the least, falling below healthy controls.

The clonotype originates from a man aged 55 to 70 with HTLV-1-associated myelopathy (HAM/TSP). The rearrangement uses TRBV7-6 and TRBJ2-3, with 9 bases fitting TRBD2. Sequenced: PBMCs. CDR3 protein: CASSLAPRREGGTDTQYF. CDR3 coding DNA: TGTGCCAGCAGCTTAGCCCCACGGCGGGAGGGAGGCACAGATACGCAGTATTTT.